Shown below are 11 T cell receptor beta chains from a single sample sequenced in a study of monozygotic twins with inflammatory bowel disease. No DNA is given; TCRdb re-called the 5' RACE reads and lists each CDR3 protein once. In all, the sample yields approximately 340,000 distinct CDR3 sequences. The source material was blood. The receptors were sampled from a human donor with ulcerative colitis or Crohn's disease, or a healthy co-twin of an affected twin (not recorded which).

The CDR3 region is CASSLGGLAGGPDTQYF. This chain links TRBV12-3 or TRBV12-4 with TRBJ2-3; TCRdb proposes TRBD2, but this gene call is untestable without DNA. The CDR3 is 17 residues long.

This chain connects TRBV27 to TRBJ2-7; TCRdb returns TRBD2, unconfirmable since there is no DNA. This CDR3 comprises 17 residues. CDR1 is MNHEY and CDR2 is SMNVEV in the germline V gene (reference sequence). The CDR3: CASSTREGTKISYEQYF.

The CDR3: CASSLVSLAGAYNEQFF. The chain joins TRBV7-2 to TRBJ2-1; TCRdb's D call of TRBD2 is untestable without DNA. From germline, CDR1 is SGHTA and CDR2 FQGNSA. The CDR3 is made up of 17 amino acids.

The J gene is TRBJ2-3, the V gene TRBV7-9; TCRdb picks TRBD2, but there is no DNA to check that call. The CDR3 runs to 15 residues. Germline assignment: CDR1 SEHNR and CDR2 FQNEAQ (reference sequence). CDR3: CASSSPDSRTDTQYF.

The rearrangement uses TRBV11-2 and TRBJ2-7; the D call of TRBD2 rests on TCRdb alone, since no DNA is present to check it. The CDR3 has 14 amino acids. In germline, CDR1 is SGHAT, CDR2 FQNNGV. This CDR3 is CASSRGGRIDEQYF.

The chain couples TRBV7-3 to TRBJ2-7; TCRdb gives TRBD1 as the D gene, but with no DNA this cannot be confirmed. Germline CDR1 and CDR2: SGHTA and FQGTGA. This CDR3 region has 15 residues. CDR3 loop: CASSLTSGTGAEQYF.

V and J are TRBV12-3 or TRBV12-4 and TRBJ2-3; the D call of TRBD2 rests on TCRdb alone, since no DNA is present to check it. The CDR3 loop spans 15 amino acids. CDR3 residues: CASSRGGGPGDTQYF.

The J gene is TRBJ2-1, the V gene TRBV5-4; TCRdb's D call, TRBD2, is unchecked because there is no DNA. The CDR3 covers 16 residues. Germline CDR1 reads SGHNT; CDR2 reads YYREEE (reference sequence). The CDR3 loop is CASSVPDGSWYNEQFF.

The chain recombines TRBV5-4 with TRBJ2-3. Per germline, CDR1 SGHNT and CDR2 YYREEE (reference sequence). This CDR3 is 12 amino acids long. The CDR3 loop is CASSAVGDTQYF. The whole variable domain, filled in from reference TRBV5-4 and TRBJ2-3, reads ETGVTQSPTHLIKTRGQQVTLRCSSQSGHNTVSWYQQALGQGPQFIFQYYREEENGRGNFPPRFSGLQFPNYSSELNVNALELDDSALYLCASSAVGDTQYFGPGTRLTVL.

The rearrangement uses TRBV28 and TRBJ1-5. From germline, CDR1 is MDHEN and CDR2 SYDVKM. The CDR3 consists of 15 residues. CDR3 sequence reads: CASSPGSTSNQPQHF.

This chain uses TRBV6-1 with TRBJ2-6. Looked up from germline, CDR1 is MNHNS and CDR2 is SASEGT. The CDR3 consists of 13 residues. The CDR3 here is CATAISGANVLTF.